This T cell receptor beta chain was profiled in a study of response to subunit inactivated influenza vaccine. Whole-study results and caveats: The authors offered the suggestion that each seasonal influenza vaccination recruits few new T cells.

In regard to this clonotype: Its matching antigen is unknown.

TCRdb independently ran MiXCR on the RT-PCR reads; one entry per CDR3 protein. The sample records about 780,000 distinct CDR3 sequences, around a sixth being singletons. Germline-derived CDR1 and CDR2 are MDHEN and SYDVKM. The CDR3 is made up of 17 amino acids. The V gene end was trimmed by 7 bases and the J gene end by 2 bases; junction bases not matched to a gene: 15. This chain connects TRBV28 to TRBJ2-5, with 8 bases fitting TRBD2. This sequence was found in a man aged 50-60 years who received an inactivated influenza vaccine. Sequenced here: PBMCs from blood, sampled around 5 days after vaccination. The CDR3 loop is CASTSGGPQSWQETQYF. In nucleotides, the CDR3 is TGTGCCAGCACCTCGGGGGGGCCTCAGAGTTGGCAAGAGACCCAGTACTTC.